This T cell receptor (beta chain) is from a study of blood T cells in healthy people across ages. Study-level results: Considered underestimates were the diversity estimates obtained from one million T cells. With age, beta diversity per million T cells declined roughly linearly, significantly by 30 to 40. Whereas aged donors had fewer naive CD4+ cells, long-lived donors had more of them and higher diversity.

This clonotype showed up many times. Its cognate antigen is unknown. With a J-beta primer mix and a sample-barcoded 5' primer, a second PCR ran 7 to 11 cycles. Template switching added a 12-random-nucleotide identifier to every cDNA molecule. Using its own MiXCR run on the 5' RACE reads, TCRdb lists one record per CDR3 protein. The sample records fewer than 800,000 distinct CDR3 sequences, about 32% being singletons. Germline V gene sequence: CDR1 DFQATT, CDR2 SNEGSKA (reference sequence). Trimming stripped 4 bases from V and 0 bases from J, with 15 bases between. This CDR3 has 16 amino acids. Sequenced material: blood. V gene TRBV20-1 combines with J gene TRBJ1-4; tentatively, D is TRBD1 (6 bases). The clonotype comes from an elderly woman in good health. The CDR3 nucleotides read TGCAGTGCTAAGGAGGGGGGTCGCCCAACTAATGAAAAACTGTTTTTT. This codes for CSAKEGGRPTNEKLFF.